A single sample is the source of the 19 T cell receptor beta chains below, sequenced in a study of cytomegalovirus exposure and HLA in healthy donors. PCR used 60 Vbeta primers and 13 Jbeta primers. Using immunoSEQ multiplex PCR, the repertoire was profiled, and TCRdb retains in-frame clones only, with some absent. The sample shows around 150,000 clones, around 75% of them seen only once. The sample consisted of PBMCs. Every receptor here comes from a male donor in good health and CMV-seronegative.

The gene calls are TRBV19 and TRBJ2-1, with D possibly matching TRBD2 (5 bases). There are 13 residues in the CDR3. Trimming took off 5 bases at V and 7 bases at J, with 12 bases between the two ends. The V gene's germline CDR1 is LNHDA and CDR2 SQIVND (reference sequence). The CDR3: CASSHRGWNEQFF. In DNA, the CDR3 is TGTGCCAGTAGTCACCGGGGATGGAATGAGCAGTTCTTC.

About this clone: Germline is not matched at one junction end, which may reflect a read error. The chain recombines TRBV19 with TRBJ2-4; 7 bases are shared with TRBD1. This CDR3 is 16 amino acids long. Germline-derived CDR1 and CDR2 are LNHDA and SQIVND (reference sequence). CDR3 protein: CASSVDRGQAKNIQYF. CDR3 in DNA: TGTGCCAGTAGTGTAGACCGGGGACAGGCCAAAAACATTCAGTACTTC.

The chain carries TRBV27 and TRBJ1-6; 7 bases are shared with TRBD1. The CDR3 contains 14 residues. The germline CDR1 and CDR2 sequences are MNHEY and SMNVEV (reference sequence). The ends lost 7 bases at V and 7 bases at J; junction bases unmatched: 7. CDR3 DNA sequence: TGTGCCAGCACCTTGACAGGGTGGAATTCACCCCTCCACTTT. Amino acid sequence: CASTLTGWNSPLHF.

V gene TRBV27 combines with J gene TRBJ1-1; TRBD1 might be the D (5 bases). CDR3 length equals 14 residues. Germline V gene lookup returns CDR1 MNHEY and CDR2 SMNVEV (reference sequence). The V end was cut by 3 bases, the J end by 1 base, with 9 bases between. In DNA, the CDR3 is TGTGCCAGCAGTTTGTTAACAGGGAACACTGAAGCTTTCTTT. Translating gives CASSLLTGNTEAFF.

The V gene is TRBV10-2, the J gene TRBJ2-1; D ambiguous. CDR1 and CDR2 (germline): WSHSY, SAAADI. CDR3 length: 15 amino acids. With 3 bases removed from V and 5 bases from J, the gap between germline ends came to 14 bases. CDR3 sequence: CASSEEPLGHNEQFF. The CDR3, as DNA: TGCGCCAGCAGTGAAGAGCCCTTGGGCCACAATGAGCAGTTCTTC.

There are a few counts of this clone. V gene TRBV28 combines with J gene TRBJ1-5, with 8 nucleotides matching TRBD1. CDR3 length: 17 amino acids. The ends lost 1 base at V and 2 bases at J; junction bases unmatched: 7. CDR1 and CDR2 (germline): MDHEN, SYDVKM. The CDR3 DNA follows: TGTGCCAGCAGTTTATCTTTCGACAGGGGACGCAATCAGCCCCAGCATTTT. Its translation: CASSLSFDRGRNQPQHF.

This clone was counted a single time. The chain links TRBV9 to TRBJ1-5, with D possibly TRBD1 on 5 matching bases. Trimming shortened V by 7 bases and J by 3 bases, and 8 bases separated the two germline ends. Germline assignment: CDR1 SGDLS and CDR2 YYNGEE. The CDR3 consists of 12 residues. The CDR3 DNA follows: TGTGCCAGCGGAGGGGCCAATCAGCCCCAGCATTTT. This codes for CASGGANQPQHF. The variable domain in full, completed from reference TRBV9 and TRBJ1-5, reads DSGVTQTPKHLITATGQRVTLRCSPRSGDLSVYWYQQSLDQGLQFLIQYYNGEERAKGNILERFSAQQFPDLHSELNLSSLELGDSALYFCASGGANQPQHFGDGTRLSIL.

To note about this clone: The junction does not match germline at one end; this may be a read error. Other nucleotide sequences from this sample produce the same CDR3. The rearrangement links TRBV28 to TRBJ2-7; 9 nucleotides match TRBD1. Germline V CDR1 and CDR2: MDHEN, SYDVKM. The CDR3 length is 15 residues. CDR3 sequence reads: CASSTSGTGSYEQYF. Here the CDR3 DNA reads TGTGCCAGCAGTACCTCCGGGACAGGGTCCTACGAGCAGTACTTT.

The V gene is TRBV7-9, the J gene TRBJ1-5; perhaps TRBD1 as D (6 bases). V lost 4 bases and J lost 9, with 16 bases in between. CDR1 and CDR2 (germline): SEHNR, FQNEAQ (reference sequence). This CDR3 is 14 amino acids long. The CDR3 sequence is CASSSQGTESPQHF. In nucleotides, the CDR3 is TGTGCCAGCAGCTCACAGGGAACGGAGTCGCCCCAGCATTTT.

This chain links TRBV14 with TRBJ1-1; 9 bases match TRBD1. This CDR3 comprises 18 residues. Losses at the gene ends were 0 bases for V and 0 bases for J; bases not matched to a gene: 8. The germline gives CDR1 SGHDN, CDR2 FVKESK. CDR3 sequence (DNA): TGTGCCAGCAGCCAAGAGGAGTGGACAGGGGTGGTGAACACTGAAGCTTTCTTT. Translation gives CASSQEEWTGVVNTEAFF.

This clone is a singleton in its sample. The chain uses TRBV4-3 and TRBJ2-5; a possible D gene is TRBD1 (5 bases). The CDR3 sequence is 15 residues long. Germline values: CDR1 LGHNA, CDR2 YSLEER. Trimming took off 0 bases at V and 2 bases at J, with 10 bases between the two ends. The CDR3 DNA reads TGCGCCAGCAGCCAAGACAGACAGCTACAAGAGACCCAGTACTTC. It codes for CASSQDRQLQETQYF.

This clone was detected only once. In nucleotides, the CDR3 is TGTGCCAGCAGTTCAACAGGGGGGAGAGATACGCAGTATTTT. It translates to CASSSTGGRDTQYF. This chain links TRBV6-5 with TRBJ2-3, with 8 bases fitting TRBD1. V gave up 4 bases and J gave up 5 bases; unmatched junction bases: 5. Germline CDR1 and CDR2: MNHEY and SVGAGI. The CDR3 loop spans 14 amino acids.

This clone has a handful of counts. The chain carries TRBV4-1 and TRBJ1-4, with TRBD1 matching 9 bases. With V trimmed by 2 bases and J by 6 bases, 7 bases remained unmatched. The germline V gene encodes CDR1 MGHRA and CDR2 YSYEKL. The CDR3 length is 16 residues. The CDR3 loop reads CASSQLPGQGDEKLFF. In nucleotides, the CDR3 is TGCGCCAGCAGCCAATTACCGGGACAGGGTGATGAAAAACTGTTTTTT.

This clone was picked up one time. The chain employs TRBV11-2 and TRBJ1-3; D gene ambiguous. This CDR3 is built from 15 residues. The V gene lost 5 bases and the J gene lost 7 bases, with 18 bases spanning the gap. The germline gives CDR1 SGHAT, CDR2 FQNNGV. The DNA of the CDR3 is TGTGCCAGCAGCGTGCGGGCGTCCTCCGGGAACACCATATATTTT. Protein sequence: CASSVRASSGNTIYF.

The chain uses TRBV19 and TRBJ1-1; D call uncertain. This CDR3 region has 15 residues. V was cut by 3 bases and J by 1 base, with 12 bases left in between. The germline gives CDR1 LNHDA, CDR2 SQIVND (reference sequence). The CDR3 spells CASSMGGWENTEAFF. In DNA, the CDR3 is TGTGCCAGTAGTATGGGCGGGTGGGAGAACACTGAAGCTTTCTTT. The whole variable domain, filled in from reference TRBV19 and TRBJ1-1, reads DGGITQSPKYLFRKEGQNVTLSCEQNLNHDAMYWYRQDPGQGLRLIYYSQIVNDFQKGDIAEGYSVSREKKESFPLTVTSAQKNPTAFYLCASSMGGWENTEAFFGQGTRLTVV.

In this sample, this clone turned up a few times. The CDR3 spells CASSLSEGYGYTF. The DNA for the CDR3 is TGTGCCAGCAGCTTATCTGAGGGCTATGGCTACACCTTC. V gene TRBV7-2 combines with J gene TRBJ1-2; D is uncertain. The CDR3 extends over 13 amino acids. V was trimmed by 2 bases and J by 4 bases, leaving 8 bases between them. Looked up from germline, CDR1 is SGHTA and CDR2 is FQGNSA. Supplemented by reference TRBV7-2 and TRBJ1-2, the full variable domain reads GAGVSQSPSNKVTEKGKDVELRCDPISGHTALYWYRQSLGQGLEFLIYFQGNSAPDKSGLPSDRFSAERTGGSVSTLTIQRTQQEDSAVYLCASSLSEGYGYTFGSGTRLTVV.

The V gene is TRBV19, the J gene TRBJ1-5; the D is unclear. The V gene's germline CDR1 is LNHDA and CDR2 SQIVND (reference sequence). The CDR3 spans 16 residues. With 3 bases removed from V and 3 bases from J, the gap between germline ends came to 15 bases. This CDR3 is CASSILVSGSNQPQHF. The CDR3 coding sequence is TGTGCCAGTAGTATTCTTGTGAGTGGTTCCAATCAGCCCCAGCATTTT.

The chain has TRBV7-9 and TRBJ1-2; perhaps TRBD1 as D (5 bases). This CDR3 has 15 residues. Trimming took 5 bases from V and 3 from J, leaving 16 bases between them. CDR1 is SEHNR, CDR2 FQNEAQ, per germline (reference sequence). The CDR3 DNA sequence: TGTGCCAGCAGCATAGTGCGGGGCAGAGACTATGGCTACACCTTC. This codes for CASSIVRGRDYGYTF. Full variable domain (missing parts from reference TRBV7-9 and TRBJ1-2): DTGVSQNPRHKITKRGQNVTFRCDPISEHNRLYWYRQTLGQGPEFLTYFQNEAQLEKSRLLSDRFSAERPKGSFSTLEIQRTEQGDSAMYLCASSIVRGRDYGYTFGSGTRLTVV.

The V gene is TRBV6-5, the J gene TRBJ1-6; TRBD1 aligns across 8 bases. The length of the CDR3 is 15 residues. The J segment lost 7 bases and the V segment lost 5 bases, leaving 7 bases of the junction unmatched. Germline CDR1 reads MNHEY; CDR2 reads SVGAGI. The CDR3: CASSRTGTGNSPLHF. The CDR3 DNA is TGTGCCAGCAGTCGCACCGGGACAGGCAATTCACCCCTCCACTTT.